The 21 T cell receptor beta chains in this list originate from one sample, sequenced in a study of memory CD4+ T cells and cytomegalovirus serostatus. Single viable CD3+CD4+CD8-CD45RO+ cells were sorted as the memory CD4+ T cells. The protocol was immunoSEQ multiplex PCR, while the TCRdb copy is restricted to in-frame clones and leaves out a portion. Of approximately 70,000 clones in the sample, about 76% are singletons; the top ten hold approximately 4.5%. Sequencing was carried out using memory CD4+ T cells from blood. The origin of the receptors is an adult in good health and CMV-seropositive.

The chain carries TRBV10-1 and TRBJ2-7; the match to TRBD1 covers 7 bases. Germline CDR1 and CDR2: WNHNN and SYGVQD (reference sequence). The CDR3 is 16 residues long. Unmatched junction bases numbered 16, after V lost 9 bases and J lost 2 bases. The CDR3 here is CASSSYPGQKTYEQYF. In DNA form, the CDR3 reads TGCGCCAGTTCGTCTTATCCGGGACAGAAGACCTACGAGCAGTACTTC.

The gene calls are TRBV6-5 and TRBJ2-4; possibly TRBD1 for D (6 bases). This CDR3 is 14 amino acids long. CDR1 and CDR2 (germline): MNHEY, SVGAGI. V lost 0 bases and J lost 7, with 10 bases in between. CDR3 sequence reads: CASSYSGQFNIQYF. DNA of the CDR3: TGTGCCAGCAGTTACTCCGGACAGTTCAACATTCAGTACTTC.

The V and J genes are TRBV2 and TRBJ1-2; D is possibly TRBD1 (5 bases). The V and J ends lost 6 bases and 2 bases respectively, with 10 bases between them. The CDR3 has 13 residues. The germline gives CDR1 SNHLY, CDR2 FYNNEI. In DNA, the CDR3 is TGTGCCAGCAGGATGGACACCAACTATGGCTACACCTTC. This codes for CASRMDTNYGYTF.

The chain couples TRBV7-4 to TRBJ1-6; tentative D call: TRBD1 (6 bases). The CDR3 spans 15 residues. Per germline, CDR1 SGHVT and CDR2 SQSDAQ. V lost 2 bases to trimming and J lost 6 bases, with 11 bases between them. This CDR3 reads CASSLIGRGNSPLHF. Written as DNA, the CDR3 is TGTGCCAGCAGCTTAATTGGCAGGGGTAATTCACCCCTCCACTTT.

This chain connects TRBV6-5 to TRBJ2-2; TRBD2 aligns across 10 bases. In germline, CDR1 is MNHEY, CDR2 SVGAGI. Germline trimming cut 7 bases from V and 5 bases from J; bases unmatched to any gene: 7. The CDR3 is 15 residues long. The CDR3 DNA follows: TGTGCCAGCATCGAAGCGGGAGGGGGGACCGGGGAGCTGTTTTTT. Protein sequence: CASIEAGGGTGELFF.

The chain is built from TRBV7-9 and TRBJ1-2; TRBD1 aligns across 7 bases. Germline loops: CDR1 SEHNR, CDR2 FQNEAQ (reference sequence). The V gene end was trimmed by 2 bases and the J gene end by 0 bases; junction bases not matched to a gene: 9. The CDR3 spans 17 residues. CDR3 sequence (DNA): TGTGCCAGCAGCTTAAACCTGGACAGGCGCTCTAACTATGGCTACACCTTC. Its translation is CASSLNLDRRSNYGYTF.

The CDR3 here is CATSGRDGNQPQHF. The CDR3 coding sequence is TGTGCCACCTCCGGCAGGGATGGCAATCAGCCCCAGCATTTT. The rearrangement joins TRBV6-5 to TRBJ1-5; tentative D call: TRBD1 (5 bases). The germline CDR1 and CDR2 sequences are MNHEY and SVGAGI. This CDR3 contains 14 residues. V shed 10 bases and J shed 2 bases, with 15 bases lying between them.

This chain joins TRBV5-1 and TRBJ1-2; the D gene is possibly TRBD1 (6 bases). V lost 0 bases to trimming and J lost 8 bases, with 14 bases between them. Looked up from germline, CDR1 is SGHRS and CDR2 is YFSETQ. This CDR3 is 14 amino acids long. CDR3 in amino acids: CASSLVLSGGGYTF. The CDR3 bases are TGCGCCAGCAGCTTGGTCTTGAGCGGGGGCGGCTACACCTTC.

V is TRBV6-5 and J is TRBJ2-7; TRBD2 is a possible D gene (5 bases). The germline V and J ends were trimmed by 8 bases and 1 base, with 18 bases remaining between them. The germline gives CDR1 MNHEY, CDR2 SVGAGI. The CDR3 has 15 residues. The DNA of the CDR3 is TGTGCCAGCCGCGCCCGAGGACGGGATTCCTACGAGCAGTACTTC. Translating it yields CASRARGRDSYEQYF.

The chain links TRBV27 to TRBJ2-3; TRBD2 matches 7 bases. Germline trimming cut 3 bases from V and 0 bases from J; bases unmatched to any gene: 3. Per germline, CDR1 MNHEY and CDR2 SMNVEV (reference sequence). The CDR3 sequence is 15 residues long. The CDR3 protein is CASSFGGLSTDTQYF. The CDR3 DNA follows: TGTGCCAGCAGTTTCGGGGGGTTGAGCACAGATACGCAGTATTTT.

The V gene is TRBV30, the J gene TRBJ1-1, with TRBD1 matching 9 bases. The CDR3 sequence is 15 residues long. The V gene end was trimmed by 3 bases and the J gene end by 5 bases; junction bases not matched to a gene: 10. Per the germline V gene, CDR1 is GTSNPN and CDR2 is SVGIG (reference sequence). The CDR3 DNA reads TGTGCCTGGAGGGGGACAGGGTCGCGACGTACTGAAGCTTTCTTT. Amino acids: CAWRGTGSRRTEAFF. The whole variable domain, remainder taken from reference TRBV30 and TRBJ1-1, is SQTIHQWPATLVQPVGSPLSLECTVEGTSNPNLYWYRQAAGRGLQLLFYSVGIGQISSEVPQNLSASRPQDRQFILSSKKLLLSDSGFYLCAWRGTGSRRTEAFFGQGTRLTVV.

The chain employs TRBV18 and TRBJ2-7; D ambiguous. Per the germline V gene, CDR1 is KGHSH and CDR2 is LQKENI. The CDR3 runs 11 residues. Trimming took off 5 bases at V and 9 bases at J, with 11 bases between the two ends. CDR3 in DNA: TGTGCCAGCTCAGATCTAACCTGGCAGTACTTC. This codes for CASSDLTWQYF.

The CDR3 DNA sequence: TGCGCCAGCAGCCAAGTAGGGCACACAGGGGGCACGAGGAGTAATTCACCCCTCCACTTT. Its translation: CASSQVGHTGGTRSNSPLHF. This sequence joins TRBV4-1 and TRBJ1-6, with TRBD1 identical over 9 bases. Germline assignment: CDR1 MGHRA and CDR2 YSYEKL. CDR3 length: 20 residues. Germline trimming cut 1 base from V and 6 bases from J; bases unmatched to any gene: 16.

The chain recombines TRBV5-4 with TRBJ2-1; perhaps D is TRBD1 or TRBD2 (6 bases each). V lost 4 bases and J lost 9, with 20 bases in between. The CDR3 spans 15 residues. Germline CDR1 and CDR2: SGHNT and YYREEE (reference sequence). CDR3 amino acids: CASSAGGPGASEQFF. In DNA form, the CDR3 reads TGTGCCAGCAGCGCCGGGGGACCGGGGGCGAGTGAGCAGTTCTTC.

The V and J genes are TRBV2 and TRBJ2-5; TRBD1 aligns across 8 bases. V dropped 4 bases and J dropped 3; count of bases not matched to a gene: 4. The V gene's germline CDR1 is SNHLY and CDR2 FYNNEI. The CDR3 consists of 14 residues. The CDR3 is CASSVQGAEETQYF. CDR3 sequence (DNA): TGTGCCAGCAGTGTCCAGGGGGCGGAAGAGACCCAGTACTTC.

The chain couples TRBV18 to TRBJ2-7, with unresolved D. CDR1 and CDR2 (germline): KGHSH, LQKENI. Trimming removed 2 bases at V and 7 bases at J, with 6 bases between. The CDR3 runs 11 residues. The CDR3 region is CASSPGGEQYF. The CDR3 DNA is TGTGCCAGCTCACCAGGTGGGGAGCAGTACTTC.

V and J are TRBV7-2 and TRBJ1-3, with D uncertain. Deletions cut 2 bases from V and 0 bases from J, with 8 bases between. Germline CDR1 reads SGHTA; CDR2 reads FQGNSA. This CDR3 is built from 15 residues. CDR3 amino acids: CASSLMIGSGNTIYF. CDR3 nucleotides: TGTGCCAGCAGCTTAATGATAGGCTCTGGAAACACCATATATTTT.

V gene TRBV29-1 combines with J gene TRBJ1-2; TRBD1 agrees at 8 bases. The germline gives CDR1 SQVTM, CDR2 ANQGSEA. There are 13 residues in the CDR3. V lost 2 bases, J lost 7 bases, and 6 bases stayed unmatched. The CDR3 nucleotides read TGCAGCGTTGAATGGCAGGGGGCGCGTGGCTACACCTTC. Its translation: CSVEWQGARGYTF.

This clone was seen a few times. The J gene is TRBJ1-2, the V gene TRBV20-1; D possibly corresponds to TRBD1 (6 bases). V shed 5 bases and J shed 6 bases, with 10 bases lying between them. Germline V gives CDR1 DFQATT, CDR2 SNEGSKA (reference sequence). This CDR3 is 11 amino acids long. In DNA, the CDR3 is TGCAGTGCTTCAGGGGTCCATGGCTACACCTTC. Translated: CSASGVHGYTF.

The rearrangement joins TRBV30 to TRBJ2-5; 10 nucleotides line up with TRBD1. The V segment lost 4 bases and the J segment 4 bases; nucleotides outside the gene matches: 6. Germline CDR1 and CDR2: GTSNPN and SVGIG (reference sequence). This CDR3 has 14 amino acids. CDR3 sequence: CAWMGGTGVETQYF. CDR3 DNA: TGTGCCTGGATGGGCGGGACAGGGGTAGAGACCCAGTACTTC. The whole variable domain, filled in from reference TRBV30 and TRBJ2-5, reads SQTIHQWPATLVQPVGSPLSLECTVEGTSNPNLYWYRQAAGRGLQLLFYSVGIGQISSEVPQNLSASRPQDRQFILSSKKLLLSDSGFYLCAWMGGTGVETQYFGPGTRLLVL.

The rearrangement joins TRBV6-5 to TRBJ1-4; maybe TRBD1 (5 bases). CDR3 length equals 12 residues. Germline V CDR1 and CDR2: MNHEY, SVGAGI. V was cut by 2 bases and J by 7 bases, with 5 bases left in between. The CDR3 loop reads CASSYGTEKLFF. The CDR3 DNA sequence: TGTGCCAGCAGTTACGGGACTGAAAAACTGTTTTTT.